The 22 T cell receptor beta chains given below trace back to one sample, sequenced in a study of T cells after somatic rescue of genetic block. TCRdb's table, derived via immunoSEQ multiplex PCR, lists solely in-frame clones and lacks some. The sample consists of some 90,000 clones, about 90% of them appearing once. Sequenced input: peripheral blood mononuclear cells (PBMCs). The receptors stem from a woman aged 18-35 years.

The V and J genes are TRBV27 and TRBJ2-7; 9 bases map to TRBD1. V gave up 7 bases and J gave up 2 bases; unmatched junction bases: 3. Germline lookup yields CDR1 MNHEY and CDR2 SMNVEV (reference sequence). There are 13 residues in the CDR3. The CDR3 loop reads CASTNRGPYEQYF. CDR3 in DNA: TGTGCCAGCACCAACAGGGGGCCCTACGAGCAGTACTTC.

The V call is TRBV11-3, the J call TRBJ2-5; D may be TRBD1 (6 bases). The V end was cut by 5 bases, the J end by 5 bases, with 9 bases between. This CDR3 spans 12 amino acids. Germline CDR1 SGHNT, CDR2 YENEEA. Written as DNA, the CDR3 is TGTGCCAGCAGCGCAGGGGATGAGACCCAGTACTTC. Translation: CASSAGDETQYF.

The chain employs TRBV5-8 and TRBJ2-1; 7 nucleotides align to TRBD1. Per germline, CDR1 SGHTS and CDR2 YDEGEE. With V trimmed by 0 bases and J by 5 bases, 2 bases remained unmatched. CDR3 length: 14 residues. The CDR3 region has the DNA TGTGCCAGCAGCTTGGGGGACAGACACAATGAGCAGTTCTTC. This encodes CASSLGDRHNEQFF.

The chain carries TRBV11-2 and TRBJ1-1; tentatively, D is TRBD1 (6 bases). The germline gives CDR1 SGHAT, CDR2 FQNNGV. Trimming pared 5 bases from V and 3 bases from J, leaving 13 bases between. There are 14 residues in the CDR3. The CDR3 DNA reads as TGTGCCAGCAGCACAACAGGGTTGCACACTGAAGCTTTCTTT. As protein: CASSTTGLHTEAFF.

This chain uses TRBV5-1 with TRBJ2-2; D might be TRBD1 or TRBD2, each matching 5 bases. Germline V gene sequence: CDR1 SGHRS, CDR2 YFSETQ. V shed 2 bases and J shed 3 bases, with 11 bases lying between them. This CDR3 has 15 residues. The CDR3: CASSLIGTHTGELFF. DNA of the CDR3: TGCGCCAGCAGCTTAATCGGGACGCACACCGGGGAGCTGTTTTTT.

This chain connects TRBV7-8 to TRBJ2-1, with D perhaps matching TRBD2 (5 bases). Looked up from germline, CDR1 is SGHVS and CDR2 is FQNEAQ. Trimming pared 5 bases from V and 13 bases from J, leaving 21 bases between. This CDR3 is built from 14 residues. The CDR3 is CASSPPRTSYLQFF. CDR3 nucleotide sequence: TGTGCCAGCAGCCCCCCCCGGACTTCTTACTTACAGTTCTTC.

The V gene is TRBV28, the J gene TRBJ2-1; a weak D match, TRBD1 (6 bases). Germline values: CDR1 MDHEN, CDR2 SYDVKM. There are 14 residues in the CDR3. V was cut by 7 bases and J by 7 bases, with 17 bases left in between. CDR3 sequence: CASTLGGGLNEQFF. The CDR3 DNA reads as TGTGCCAGCACCTTAGGTGGGGGCTTGAATGAGCAGTTCTTC.

This chain connects TRBV11-3 to TRBJ2-1; 8 positions agree with TRBD1. The CDR3 is made up of 12 amino acids. Trimming at V came to 5 bases and at J to 8 bases, leaving 2 bases not matched to a gene. Per the germline V gene, CDR1 is SGHNT and CDR2 is YENEEA. In DNA, the CDR3 is TGTGCCAGCAGCGCCAGGGGGCATGAGCAGTTCTTC. Translated, it gives CASSARGHEQFF. The variable domain in full, completed from reference TRBV11-3 and TRBJ2-1, reads EAGVVQSPRYKIIEKKQPVAFWCNPISGHNTLYWYLQNLGQGPELLIRYENEEAVDDSQLPKDRFSAERLKGVDSTLKIQPAELGDSAVYLCASSARGHEQFFGPGTRLTVL.

The V and J genes are TRBV7-8 and TRBJ2-1; 7 nucleotides agree with TRBD2. Per the germline V gene, CDR1 is SGHVS and CDR2 is FQNEAQ. Trimming took 5 bases from V and 7 from J; bases not matched to a gene: 5. The CDR3 is made up of 13 amino acids. CDR3 in DNA: TGTGCCAGCAGCCTACTAGCGCGGAATGAGCAGTTCTTC. Translating it yields CASSLLARNEQFF.

The V call is TRBV5-1, the J call TRBJ1-5; TRBD1 aligns across 10 bases. Germline-derived CDR1 and CDR2 are SGHRS and YFSETQ. This CDR3 has 18 amino acids. The V segment lost 4 bases and the J segment 4 bases; nucleotides outside the gene matches: 14. The CDR3 loop is CASSLWGPGTGENQPQHF. DNA of the CDR3: TGCGCCAGCAGCCTTTGGGGCCCGGGGACAGGGGAAAATCAGCCCCAGCATTTT.

J is TRBJ1-4 and V is TRBV30; TRBD1 is a possible D gene (5 bases). Germline values: CDR1 GTSNPN, CDR2 SVGIG (reference sequence). CDR3 size: 14 residues. The V and J ends lost 4 bases and 8 bases respectively, with 17 bases between them. Written as DNA, the CDR3 is TGTGCCTGGATGAAAGTAGGGGAGTGGGAAAAACTGTTTTTT. This codes for CAWMKVGEWEKLFF.

V usage is TRBV7-2 and J usage is TRBJ2-7; the D gene could be TRBD1 or TRBD2 (6 bases each). Germline-derived CDR1 and CDR2 are SGHTA and FQGNSA. Trimming removed 5 bases from V and 3 bases from J, with 17 bases in between. The CDR3 consists of 15 residues. DNA for the CDR3: TGTGCCAGCAGCCTCGGCCGGGGGACAAACTACGAGCAGTACTTC. This encodes CASSLGRGTNYEQYF. The full variable domain, completed using reference TRBV7-2 and TRBJ2-7, is GAGVSQSPSNKVTEKGKDVELRCDPISGHTALYWYRQSLGQGLEFLIYFQGNSAPDKSGLPSDRFSAERTGGSVSTLTIQRTQQEDSAVYLCASSLGRGTNYEQYFGPGTRLTVT.

CDR3 amino acids: CASSVGAGGDTQYF. CDR3 sequence (DNA): TGTGCCAGCAGCGTAGGAGCGGGGGGAGATACGCAGTATTTT. The chain has TRBV9 and TRBJ2-3; 9 bases fit TRBD2. The CDR3 is made up of 14 amino acids. The V and J ends lost 0 bases and 5 bases, in that order; junction bases with no gene match: 1. The germline V gene encodes CDR1 SGDLS and CDR2 YYNGEE. The complete variable domain, with remaining parts taken from reference TRBV9 and TRBJ2-3, reads DSGVTQTPKHLITATGQRVTLRCSPRSGDLSVYWYQQSLDQGLQFLIQYYNGEERAKGNILERFSAQQFPDLHSELNLSSLELGDSALYFCASSVGAGGDTQYFGPGTRLTVL.

The J gene is TRBJ2-5, the V gene TRBV11-3, with 15 bases identical to TRBD2. J lost 5 bases, V lost 5 bases, and 6 bases had no gene match. The CDR3 length is 16 residues. Per germline, CDR1 SGHNT and CDR2 YENEEA. The CDR3 bases are TGTGCCAGCAGCGCGGGACTAGCGGGAGGTTGGGAGACCCAGTACTTC. It codes for CASSAGLAGGWETQYF. Together with reference TRBV11-3 and TRBJ2-5, the CDR3 gives the full variable domain: EAGVVQSPRYKIIEKKQPVAFWCNPISGHNTLYWYLQNLGQGPELLIRYENEEAVDDSQLPKDRFSAERLKGVDSTLKIQPAELGDSAVYLCASSAGLAGGWETQYFGPGTRLLVL.

The genes are TRBV7-6 and TRBJ2-1; 7 nucleotides align to TRBD2. Germline loops: CDR1 SGHVS, CDR2 FNYEAQ. V dropped 5 bases and J dropped 3; count of bases not matched to a gene: 7. The CDR3 spans 15 residues. CDR3 DNA: TGTGCCAGCAGCGGGCTAGCGGACCGCTACAATGAGCAGTTCTTC. This encodes CASSGLADRYNEQFF. The full variable domain, rest sourced from reference TRBV7-6 and TRBJ2-1, is GAGVSQSPRYKVTKRGQDVALRCDPISGHVSLYWYRQALGQGPEFLTYFNYEAQQDKSGLPNDRFSAERPEGSISTLTIQRTEQRDSAMYRCASSGLADRYNEQFFGPGTRLTVL.

The rearrangement links TRBV5-1 to TRBJ2-1, with TRBD2 as a possible D gene (5 bases). Germline loops: CDR1 SGHRS, CDR2 YFSETQ. V lost 0 bases to trimming and J lost 8 bases, with 15 bases between them. The CDR3 consists of 15 residues. The CDR3 protein is CASSLDGYEGDEQFF. DNA for the CDR3: TGCGCCAGCAGCTTGGACGGCTACGAGGGCGATGAGCAGTTCTTC.

The chain is built from TRBV5-4 and TRBJ2-1, with D perhaps matching TRBD2 (7 bases). Trimming stripped 6 bases from V and 0 bases from J, with 19 bases between. The CDR3 extends over 17 amino acids. CDR1 is SGHNT and CDR2 is YYREEE in the germline V gene (reference sequence). CDR3 region: CASTLGGGGSSYNEQFF. CDR3 DNA: TGTGCCAGCACCCTAGGGGGAGGGGGAAGCTCCTACAATGAGCAGTTCTTC.

The genes are TRBV29-1 and TRBJ1-3; D not resolved. Germline V gene lookup returns CDR1 SQVTM and CDR2 ANQGSEA. V lost 4 bases, J lost 0 bases, and 7 bases lay in between. The CDR3 is made up of 13 amino acids. CDR3 DNA: TGCAGCGTTGCGGCCAACTCTGGAAACACCATATATTTT. Its translation: CSVAANSGNTIYF. Using reference TRBV29-1 and TRBJ1-3 for the parts outside the CDR3, the full variable domain is SAVISQKPSRDICQRGTSLTIQCQVDSQVTMMFWYRQQPGQSLTLIATANQGSEATYESGFVIDKFPISRPNLTFSTLTVSNMSPEDSSIYLCSVAANSGNTIYFGEGSWLTVV.

The rearrangement links TRBV30 to TRBJ2-2, with a weak D call TRBD2 (6 bases). Germline values: CDR1 GTSNPN, CDR2 SVGIG (reference sequence). Trimming shortened V by 7 bases and J by 2 bases, and 8 bases separated the two germline ends. There are 12 residues in the CDR3. Written as DNA, the CDR3 is TGTGCCTACGGGGGTAACACCGGGGAGCTGTTTTTT. It is translated as CAYGGNTGELFF.

The chain links TRBV28 to TRBJ1-6; D ambiguous. Germline V gene sequence: CDR1 MDHEN, CDR2 SYDVKM. Trimming took 6 bases from V and 0 from J, leaving 9 bases between them. CDR3 length: 15 residues. CDR3 amino acids: CASSPGVSYNSPLHF. The CDR3 DNA reads TGTGCCAGCAGCCCGGGAGTCTCCTATAATTCACCCCTCCACTTT.

The chain carries TRBV6-1 and TRBJ1-1; 7 bases map to TRBD1. CDR1 and CDR2 (germline): MNHNS, SASEGT. The CDR3 extends over 13 amino acids. J lost 3 bases, V lost 5 bases, and 3 bases had no gene match. The CDR3 region is CASSTGADTEAFF. For the CDR3, the DNA is TGTGCCAGCAGTACAGGGGCGGACACTGAAGCTTTCTTT.

The table lists this clone with a few counts. The rearrangement joins TRBV10-3 to TRBJ2-7; tentative D call: TRBD1 (5 bases). V was shortened by 6 bases and J by 3 bases, with 36 bases between the two germline ends. The CDR3 loop spans 21 amino acids. The V gene's germline CDR1 is ENHRY and CDR2 SYGVKD. CDR3 residues: CAIRDLTGDSDPPTLIYEQYF. DNA of the CDR3: TGTGCCATCAGAGATCTTACTGGAGACAGTGATCCCCCCACACTCATCTACGAGCAGTACTTC.